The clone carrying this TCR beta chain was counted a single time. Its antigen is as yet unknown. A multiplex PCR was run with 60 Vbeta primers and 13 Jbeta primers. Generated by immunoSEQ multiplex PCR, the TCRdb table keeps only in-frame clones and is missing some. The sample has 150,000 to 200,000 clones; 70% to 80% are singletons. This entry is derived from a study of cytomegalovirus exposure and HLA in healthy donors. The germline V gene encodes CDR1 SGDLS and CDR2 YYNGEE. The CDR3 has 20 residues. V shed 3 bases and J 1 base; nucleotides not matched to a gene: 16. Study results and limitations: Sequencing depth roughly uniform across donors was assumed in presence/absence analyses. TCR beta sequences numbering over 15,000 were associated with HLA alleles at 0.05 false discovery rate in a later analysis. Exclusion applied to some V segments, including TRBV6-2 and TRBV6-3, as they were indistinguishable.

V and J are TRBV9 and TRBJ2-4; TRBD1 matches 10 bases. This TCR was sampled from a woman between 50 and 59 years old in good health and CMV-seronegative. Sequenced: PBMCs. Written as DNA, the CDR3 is TGTGCCAGCAGCGCCGCCATCGTCGGGACAGGGGATGCGGCCAAAAACATTCAGTACTTC. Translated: CASSAAIVGTGDAAKNIQYF.